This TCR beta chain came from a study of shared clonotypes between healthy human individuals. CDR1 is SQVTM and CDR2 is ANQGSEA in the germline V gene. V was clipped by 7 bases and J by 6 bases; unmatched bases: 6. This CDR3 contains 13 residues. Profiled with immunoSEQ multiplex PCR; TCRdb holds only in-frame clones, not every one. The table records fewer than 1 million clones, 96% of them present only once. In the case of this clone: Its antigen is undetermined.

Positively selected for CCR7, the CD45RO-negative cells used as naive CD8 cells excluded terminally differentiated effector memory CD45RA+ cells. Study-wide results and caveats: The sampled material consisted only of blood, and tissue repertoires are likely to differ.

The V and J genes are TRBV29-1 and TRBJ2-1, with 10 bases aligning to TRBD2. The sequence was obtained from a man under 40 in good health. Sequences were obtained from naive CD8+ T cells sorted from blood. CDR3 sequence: CSDQREGGNEQFF. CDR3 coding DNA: TGCAGCGACCAGCGGGAGGGCGGCAATGAGCAGTTCTTC.